The 25 T cell receptor beta chains given below trace back to one sample, sequenced in a study of OX40 agonist ivuxolimab in advanced cancers. The protocol was immunoSEQ multiplex PCR, while the TCRdb copy is restricted to in-frame clones and leaves out a portion. In the table there are tens of thousands of clones, under 90% of which are singletons. Here the sequenced sample was CD4+ or CD8+ T cells sorted from blood, taken in a trial of the OX40 agonist ivuxolimab. All receptors derive from an adult with an advanced solid tumor such as melanoma, head and neck, liver or kidney cancer.

The chain joins TRBV15 to TRBJ1-1; no clear D gene. V lost 0 bases and J 8 bases, leaving 7 bases between the germline ends. CDR1 LNHNV and CDR2 YYDKDF come from the germline V gene (reference sequence). The CDR3 is 12 residues long. CDR3 DNA: TGTGCCACCAGCAGAGATACTAGGGAAGCTTTCTTT. Amino acid sequence: CATSRDTREAFF.

The chain links TRBV5-1 to TRBJ2-2; 10 bases map to TRBD1. Germline loops: CDR1 SGHRS, CDR2 YFSETQ. This CDR3 is 16 amino acids long. Germline trimming cut 4 bases from V and 5 bases from J; bases unmatched to any gene: 8. The CDR3 bases are TGCGCCAGCAGCGGGGGACAGGGGTCGGGTACCGGGGAGCTGTTTTTT. This encodes CASSGGQGSGTGELFF.

This chain links TRBV11-1 with TRBJ2-7, with D unresolved. The CDR3 has 15 residues. V lost 0 bases to trimming and J lost 0 bases, with 9 bases between them. Per germline, CDR1 SGHAT and CDR2 FQDESV (reference sequence). The DNA for the CDR3 is TGTGCCAGCAGCTTAGCTGGGGTCGGCTCCTACGAGCAGTACTTC. This gives the protein CASSLAGVGSYEQYF.

The genes are TRBV5-1 and TRBJ1-1; 7 nucleotides line up with TRBD1. Germline V gene data show CDR1 as SGHRS and CDR2 as YFSETQ. V dropped 6 bases and J dropped 7; count of bases not matched to a gene: 12. CDR3 length: 14 residues. CDR3 nucleotide sequence: TGCGCCAGCAACCCCGGGTTAGGGGGCCTTGAAGCTTTCTTT. Protein product: CASNPGLGGLEAFF.

V and J are TRBV7-3 and TRBJ2-7, with D perhaps TRBD2 (6 bases). The CDR3 covers 13 residues. V lost 5 bases and J 4 bases, leaving 12 bases between the germline ends. Germline V CDR1 and CDR2: SGHTA, FQGTGA. The CDR3: CASSNGSTYEQYF. Written as DNA, the CDR3 is TGTGCCAGCAGCAACGGGAGTACTTACGAGCAGTACTTC.

The chain employs TRBV5-1 and TRBJ1-5; D not certain. V shed 4 bases and J shed 5 bases, with 10 bases lying between them. CDR1 and CDR2 from the germline V gene are SGHRS and YFSETQ. The CDR3 contains 13 residues. Here the CDR3 DNA reads TGCGCCAGCAGCGTCTCATTAGATCAGCCCCAGCATTTT. Translation: CASSVSLDQPQHF.

This clone has more than one count but fewer than ten. The chain links TRBV25-1 to TRBJ2-7; TRBD2 is a possible D gene (5 bases). Germline V CDR1 and CDR2: MGHDK, SYGVNS. The V end lost 5 bases, the J end lost 0 bases, and 14 bases lay between the germline ends. This CDR3 region has 15 residues. CDR3 region: CASSFRGTGSYEQYF. CDR3 coding DNA: TGTGCCAGCAGTTTCCGGGGTACGGGCTCCTACGAGCAGTACTTC.

This clone was seen just once. CDR3 DNA: TGTGCCAGCAGCGGCTATCAGGGAGGTTACACCGGGGAGCTGTTTTTT. This encodes CASSGYQGGYTGELFF. The chain has TRBV11-2 and TRBJ2-2, with a tentative D call TRBD2 (6 bases). V lost 5 bases and J 3 bases, leaving 16 bases between the germline ends. The germline V gene encodes CDR1 SGHAT and CDR2 FQNNGV. The CDR3 extends over 16 amino acids.

This sequence joins TRBV5-1 and TRBJ2-2; D is undetermined. CDR3 length: 14 residues. Trimming cost V 5 bases and J 1 base, with 9 bases left between them. Germline CDR1 reads SGHRS; CDR2 reads YFSETQ. CDR3 sequence reads: CASRPDGNTGELFF. The CDR3 nucleotides read TGCGCCAGCAGACCTGACGGGAACACCGGGGAGCTGTTTTTT.

The chain employs TRBV19 and TRBJ2-5; D may be TRBD1 (6 bases). From germline, CDR1 is LNHDA and CDR2 SQIVND (reference sequence). V shed 4 bases and J shed 0 bases, with 12 bases lying between them. The length of the CDR3 is 15 residues. CDR3 in amino acids: CASSTGAYNQETQYF. The CDR3 DNA is TGTGCCAGTAGTACAGGGGCTTACAACCAAGAGACCCAGTACTTC.

The rearrangement uses TRBV11-2 and TRBJ1-1, with 8 nucleotides matching TRBD1. This CDR3 is built from 16 residues. The V and J ends lost 5 bases and 1 base, in that order; junction bases with no gene match: 9. Per germline, CDR1 SGHAT and CDR2 FQNNGV. CDR3 protein: CASSLPYRGRNTEAFF. The CDR3 DNA sequence: TGTGCCAGCAGCCTTCCTTACAGGGGGAGGAACACTGAAGCTTTCTTT.

This clone appeared once. The chain recombines TRBV7-8 with TRBJ2-7, with D possibly matching TRBD2 (6 bases). Trimming stripped 5 bases from V and 2 bases from J, with 13 bases between. Germline assignment: CDR1 SGHVS and CDR2 FQNEAQ. The CDR3 contains 14 residues. As DNA, the CDR3 is TGTGCCAGCAGCCTTCTGGCGGGACCCTACGAGCAGTACTTC. Translation gives CASSLLAGPYEQYF.

This clone was recorded a few times. V usage is TRBV9 and J usage is TRBJ2-7, with 8 bases identical to TRBD2. J gave up 3 bases and V 0 bases, and 5 bases lay outside the gene matches. CDR3 length: 15 residues. Germline V gene lookup returns CDR1 SGDLS and CDR2 YYNGEE. As DNA, the CDR3 is TGTGCCAGCAGCGTAGGGACTAGCCCAAGCTACGAGCAGTACTTC. It specifies CASSVGTSPSYEQYF.

The count of this clone is one. The CDR3 region is CASSKKWDRAGETQYF. CDR3 in DNA: TGTGCCAGCAGCAAAAAATGGGACAGGGCAGGAGAGACCCAGTACTTC. The chain carries TRBV5-4 and TRBJ2-5; 9 nucleotides agree with TRBD1. The CDR3 spans 16 residues. V was pared by 4 bases and J by 4 bases, with 11 bases of the junction left unmatched. Germline values: CDR1 SGHNT, CDR2 YYREEE (reference sequence).

This chain links TRBV7-8 with TRBJ2-7; no clear D gene. The CDR3 runs to 14 residues. V was clipped by 4 bases and J by 7 bases, with 17 bases between them. CDR1 is SGHVS and CDR2 is FQNEAQ in the germline V gene. CDR3 nucleotide sequence: TGTGCCAGCAGCTCGAGCTGGACGGCTCGGGAGCAGTACTTC. Translated: CASSSSWTAREQYF.

This clone was detected once. V gene TRBV12-5 combines with J gene TRBJ2-3, with TRBD2 matching over 7 bases. This CDR3 is built from 17 residues. V was pared by 0 bases and J by 2 bases, with 8 bases of the junction left unmatched. The germline CDR1 and CDR2 sequences are LGHNT and FRNRAP. For the CDR3, the DNA is TGTGCTAGTGGTTTGGTTCGCGGGGAGGGGTACACAGATACGCAGTATTTT. It yields the protein CASGLVRGEGYTDTQYF.

A word on this clone: A read error may produce the germline difference seen at one junction end. This rearrangement joins TRBV7-7 to TRBJ2-1, with D perhaps assigned TRBD1 or TRBD2 (5 bases each). The CDR3 sequence is 12 residues long. Germline CDR1 and CDR2: SSHAT and FNYEAQ (reference sequence). CDR3 DNA: TGTGCTAGCAGCCCAACCGGGACGGTGCAGTTCTTC. Encoded protein: CASSPTGTVQFF.

The chain recombines TRBV2 with TRBJ2-2, with a tentative D call TRBD2 (6 bases). Trimming removed 8 bases from V and 0 bases from J, with 10 bases in between. The CDR3 contains 14 residues. CDR1 is SNHLY, CDR2 FYNNEI, per germline. This CDR3 is CASQRAPNTGELFF. In DNA form, the CDR3 reads TGTGCCAGCCAGCGGGCCCCGAACACCGGGGAGCTGTTTTTT. The variable domain in full, with the rest retrieved from reference TRBV2 and TRBJ2-2, is EPEVTQTPSHQVTQMGQEVILRCVPISNHLYFYWYRQILGQKVEFLVSFYNNEISEKSEIFDDQFSVERPDGSNFTLKIRSTKLEDSAMYFCASQRAPNTGELFFGEGSRLTVL.

V is TRBV28 and J is TRBJ1-5, with D unclear. The ends were cut back, 5 bases at V and 10 bases at J, with 9 bases in the middle. The CDR3 consists of 11 residues. CDR1 is MDHEN and CDR2 is SYDVKM in the germline V gene. DNA for the CDR3: TGTGCCAGCAGTGGAGTCCGCCCCCAGCATTTT. It specifies CASSGVRPQHF.

The V and J genes are TRBV2 and TRBJ1-5; D is possibly TRBD1 (6 bases). The CDR3 has 15 residues. Trimming took off 5 bases at V and 8 bases at J, with 19 bases between the two ends. Germline V gene lookup returns CDR1 SNHLY and CDR2 FYNNEI. The CDR3 is CASSQGIRGLEPQHF. CDR3 sequence (DNA): TGTGCCAGCAGTCAGGGGATAAGGGGCCTAGAGCCCCAGCATTTT.

This chain connects TRBV27 to TRBJ1-5, with D possibly matching TRBD1 (5 bases). CDR1 and CDR2 from the germline V gene are MNHEY and SMNVEV (reference sequence). V lost 5 bases to trimming and J lost 2 bases, with 22 bases between them. The CDR3 extends over 18 amino acids. CDR3 in DNA: TGTGCCAGCAGTCAAATTGGGGCCAATGGGCACGGCAATCAGCCCCAGCATTTT. Protein product: CASSQIGANGHGNQPQHF.

The gene calls are TRBV5-1 and TRBJ2-5; 8 bases align to TRBD1. V was clipped by 3 bases and J by 4 bases; unmatched bases: 8. Germline V gene sequence: CDR1 SGHRS, CDR2 YFSETQ. The CDR3 sequence is 15 residues long. CDR3 sequence reads: CASSSTGGSGETQYF. The CDR3 nucleotides are TGCGCCAGCAGCTCCACAGGGGGTTCGGGAGAGACCCAGTACTTC.

This chain uses TRBV5-6 with TRBJ2-5; 8 nucleotides align to TRBD2. With V trimmed by 0 bases and J by 3 bases, 7 bases remained unmatched. In germline, CDR1 is SGHDT, CDR2 YYEEEE. The CDR3 has 16 amino acids. The CDR3, as DNA: TGTGCCAGCAGCTTGGGGGCGGGAGGACCTGAAGAGACCCAGTACTTC. This codes for CASSLGAGGPEETQYF.

The rearrangement joins TRBV11-3 to TRBJ2-5; 7 bases agree with TRBD1. CDR1 and CDR2 from the germline V gene are SGHNT and YENEEA. The junction had 9 bases not matched to a gene; V was cut back by 4 bases and J by 4 bases. The length of the CDR3 is 15 residues. CDR3 in DNA: TGTGCCAGCAGCTATCAGGGGGACGTGATAGAGACCCAGTACTTC. It is translated as CASSYQGDVIETQYF. Variable domain in full (rest from reference TRBV11-3 and TRBJ2-5): EAGVVQSPRYKIIEKKQPVAFWCNPISGHNTLYWYLQNLGQGPELLIRYENEEAVDDSQLPKDRFSAERLKGVDSTLKIQPAELGDSAVYLCASSYQGDVIETQYFGPGTRLLVL.

The rearrangement links TRBV4-1 to TRBJ2-5, with D possibly matching TRBD2 (6 bases). This CDR3 is built from 14 residues. The germline V and J ends were trimmed by 4 bases and 2 bases, with 11 bases remaining between them. From germline, CDR1 is MGHRA and CDR2 YSYEKL. CDR3 nucleotide sequence: TGCGCCAGCAGCCCGTCGGGAGTGCAAGAGACCCAGTACTTC. Translation gives CASSPSGVQETQYF.